This TCR beta chain emerged from a study of cytomegalovirus exposure and HLA in healthy donors. Broader study findings: Most CMV-associated TCR beta chains were later found to appear HLA-restricted. The dataset shows that most TCR sequences were rare, while some public TCRs occurred in many donors. Reported findings show TCR beta sequences accurately forecast HLA-A and HLA-B alleles in most subjects. TCR beta chain V- and J-gene trimming was linked, in a later analysis, to a missense variant in DCLRE1C.

13 Jbeta primers and 60 Vbeta primers were used for the PCR. Here immunoSEQ multiplex PCR was the method, and the copy in TCRdb shows in-frame clones only, minus some. The table has about 190,000 clones, about 80% seen once. With respect to this clone: The antigen is not known.

V was pared by 3 bases and J by 10 bases, with 8 bases of the junction left unmatched. The CDR3 contains 13 residues. Looked up from germline, CDR1 is KGHSH and CDR2 is LQKENI. V and J are TRBV18 and TRBJ1-1, with 7 bases matching TRBD1. This clonotype was obtained from a woman between 45 and 65 years old in good health and CMV-seropositive. Sequences were obtained from PBMCs. Written as DNA, the CDR3 is TGTGCCAGCTCACCCGGAGACAGGGCCGTAGCTTTCTTT. Translating it yields CASSPGDRAVAFF.